Each of the 10 T cell receptor beta chains below was sequenced from the same sample in a study of cytomegalovirus exposure and HLA in healthy donors. A multiplex PCR was run with 60 Vbeta primers and 13 Jbeta primers. Sequenced by immunoSEQ multiplex PCR; TCRdb stores in-frame clones only, minus some. The data contain 100,000 to 150,000 clones, under 85% of them singletons. The sample consisted of PBMCs. The receptors derive from a woman between 45 and 65 years old in good health and CMV-seropositive.

This clone was seen only a few times. This chain joins TRBV18 and TRBJ2-1, with 8 bases identical to TRBD1. From germline, CDR1 is KGHSH and CDR2 LQKENI. V gave up 3 bases and J gave up 7 bases; unmatched junction bases: 8. CDR3 length: 15 residues. The CDR3 DNA sequence: TGTGCCAGCTCACCTAGGACAGGGTCAGATAATGAGCAGTTCTTC. It codes for CASSPRTGSDNEQFF. The full variable domain, completed using reference TRBV18 and TRBJ2-1, is NAGVMQNPRHLVRRRGQEARLRCSPMKGHSHVYWYRQLPEEGLKFMVYLQKENIIDESGMPKERFSAEFPKEGPSILRIQQVVRGDSAAYFCASSPRTGSDNEQFFGPGTRLTVL.

V and J are TRBV4-3 and TRBJ2-7; D is unresolved. The germline V and J ends were trimmed by 0 bases and 1 base, with 7 bases remaining between them. The germline V gene has CDR1 LGHNA and CDR2 YSLEER. This CDR3 spans 14 amino acids. CDR3 region: CASSQDPYSYEQYF. The CDR3 DNA sequence: TGCGCCAGCAGCCAAGACCCTTATTCCTACGAGCAGTACTTC.

The chain has TRBV4-1 and TRBJ2-7; no clear D gene. Germline V gives CDR1 MGHRA, CDR2 YSYEKL. Trimming pared 1 base from V and 0 bases from J, leaving 7 bases between. This CDR3 contains 14 residues. CDR3 sequence reads: CASSQGAGSYEQYF. CDR3 bases: TGCGCCAGCAGCCAAGGCGCAGGCTCCTACGAGCAGTACTTC.

The chain joins TRBV19 to TRBJ2-3; D might be TRBD2 (5 bases). The length of the CDR3 is 18 residues. Germline CDR1 and CDR2: LNHDA and SQIVND (reference sequence). The ends were cut back, 0 bases at V and 1 base at J, with 17 bases in the middle. This CDR3 is CASSIDPLRTGGTDTQYF. The CDR3 region has the DNA TGTGCCAGTAGTATAGATCCATTAAGAACCGGGGGCACAGATACGCAGTATTTT. Full variable domain (missing parts from reference TRBV19 and TRBJ2-3): DGGITQSPKYLFRKEGQNVTLSCEQNLNHDAMYWYRQDPGQGLRLIYYSQIVNDFQKGDIAEGYSVSREKKESFPLTVTSAQKNPTAFYLCASSIDPLRTGGTDTQYFGPGTRLTVL.

The chain couples TRBV6-5 to TRBJ2-5; 9 bases agree with TRBD2. Trimming at V came to 8 bases and at J to 9 bases, leaving 10 bases not matched to a gene. The CDR3 is made up of 13 amino acids. Per germline, CDR1 MNHEY and CDR2 SVGAGI. The CDR3 region has the DNA TGTGCCAGCCATTCACGGCGGGGGGGGGCCCAGTACTTC. It translates to CASHSRRGGAQYF.

J is TRBJ2-2 and V is TRBV2, with 12 bases identical to TRBD1. Germline V gene lookup returns CDR1 SNHLY and CDR2 FYNNEI. V lost 7 bases to trimming and J lost 3 bases; unmatched junction nucleotides: 3. This CDR3 region has 15 residues. CDR3 loop: CASNRDRGHTGELFF. CDR3 nucleotides: TGTGCCAGCAATCGGGACAGGGGGCACACCGGGGAGCTGTTTTTT.

This chain connects TRBV18 to TRBJ2-7; D is possibly TRBD1 (6 bases). From germline, CDR1 is KGHSH and CDR2 LQKENI. V dropped 5 bases and J dropped 0 bases, with 14 bases sitting between them. CDR3 length equals 15 residues. The CDR3 reads CASSVGRGPSYEQYF. In DNA, the CDR3 is TGTGCCAGCTCAGTCGGCAGGGGCCCCTCCTACGAGCAGTACTTC.

This chain joins TRBV15 and TRBJ1-1, with TRBD1 as a possible D gene (6 bases). Trimming left V 3 bases short and J 4 bases short, with 9 bases between. Per germline, CDR1 LNHNV and CDR2 YYDKDF (reference sequence). This CDR3 contains 13 residues. The CDR3 nucleotides are TGTGCCACCAGCAGGGGCAGGGGCACTGAAGCTTTCTTT. Protein: CATSRGRGTEAFF.

This chain uses TRBV19 with TRBJ1-1, with D unresolved. The CDR3 consists of 13 residues. Per germline, CDR1 LNHDA and CDR2 SQIVND (reference sequence). Trimming removed 7 bases at V and 2 bases at J, with 11 bases between. CDR3: CASNVRGNTEAFF. In nucleotides, the CDR3 is TGTGCCAGTAACGTCAGAGGAAACACTGAAGCTTTCTTT.

The chain has TRBV5-5 and TRBJ2-7; TRBD2 matches 8 bases. V lost 3 bases, J lost 1 base, and 12 bases stayed unmatched. The germline gives CDR1 SGHKS, CDR2 YYEKEE (reference sequence). The CDR3 covers 17 residues. The CDR3 sequence: CASSSIALAGLSYEQYF. The CDR3 nucleotides are TGTGCCAGCAGCTCTATAGCTCTAGCGGGCCTTTCCTACGAGCAGTACTTC.